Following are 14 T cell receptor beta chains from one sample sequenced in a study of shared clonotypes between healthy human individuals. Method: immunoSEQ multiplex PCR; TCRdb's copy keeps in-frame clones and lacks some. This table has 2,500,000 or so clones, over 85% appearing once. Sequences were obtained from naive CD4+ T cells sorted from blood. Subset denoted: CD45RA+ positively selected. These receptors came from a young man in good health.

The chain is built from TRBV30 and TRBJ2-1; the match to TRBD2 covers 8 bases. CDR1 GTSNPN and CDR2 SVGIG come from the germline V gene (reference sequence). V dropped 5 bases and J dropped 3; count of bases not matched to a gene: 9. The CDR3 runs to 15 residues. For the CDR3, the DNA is TGTGCCTGGGAATACAGCGGGGGAAACTACAATGAGCAGTTCTTC. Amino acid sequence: CAWEYSGGNYNEQFF.

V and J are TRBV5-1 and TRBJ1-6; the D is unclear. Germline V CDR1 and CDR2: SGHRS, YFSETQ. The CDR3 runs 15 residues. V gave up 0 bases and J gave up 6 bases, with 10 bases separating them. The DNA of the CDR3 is TGCGCCAGCAGCTTGGGGAGACACTCTAATTCACCCCTCCACTTT. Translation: CASSLGRHSNSPLHF. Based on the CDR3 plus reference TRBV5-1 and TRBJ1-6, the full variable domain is KAGVTQTPRYLIKTRGQQVTLSCSPISGHRSVSWYQQTPGQGLQFLFEYFSETQRNKGNFPGRFSGRQFSNSRSEMNVSTLELGDSALYLCASSLGRHSNSPLHFGNGTRLTVT.

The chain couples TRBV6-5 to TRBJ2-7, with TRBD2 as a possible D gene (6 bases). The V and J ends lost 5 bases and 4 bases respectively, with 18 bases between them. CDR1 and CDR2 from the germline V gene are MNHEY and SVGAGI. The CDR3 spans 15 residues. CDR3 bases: TGTGCCAGCAGTACATTGGGACTCTCTTCTTACGAGCAGTACTTC. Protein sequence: CASSTLGLSSYEQYF.

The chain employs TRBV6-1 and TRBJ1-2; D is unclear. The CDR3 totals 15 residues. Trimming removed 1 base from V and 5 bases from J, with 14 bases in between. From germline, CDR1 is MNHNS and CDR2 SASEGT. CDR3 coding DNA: TGTGCCAGCAGTGAAGATGGTAGACAAAGTTATGGCTACACCTTC. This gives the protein CASSEDGRQSYGYTF.

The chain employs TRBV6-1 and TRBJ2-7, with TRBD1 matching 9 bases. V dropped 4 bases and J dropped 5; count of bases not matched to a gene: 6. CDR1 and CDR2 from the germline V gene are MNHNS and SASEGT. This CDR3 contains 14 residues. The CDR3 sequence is CASSVEDRGNEQYF. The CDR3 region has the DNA TGTGCCAGCAGTGTTGAGGACAGGGGAAACGAGCAGTACTTC.

CDR3 amino acids: CASSPSEEGEETQYF. The DNA of the CDR3 is TGTGCCAGCTCACCCTCGGAAGAGGGGGAAGAGACCCAGTACTTC. The chain is built from TRBV18 and TRBJ2-5, with TRBD1 as a possible D gene (6 bases). Germline V gene lookup returns CDR1 KGHSH and CDR2 LQKENI. The CDR3 is 15 residues long. The ends were cut back, 3 bases at V and 3 bases at J, with 14 bases in the middle.

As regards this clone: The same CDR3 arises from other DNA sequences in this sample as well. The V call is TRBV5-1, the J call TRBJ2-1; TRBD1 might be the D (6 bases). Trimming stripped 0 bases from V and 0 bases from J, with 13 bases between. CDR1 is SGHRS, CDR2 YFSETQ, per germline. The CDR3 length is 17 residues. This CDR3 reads CASSLEPTGSSYNEQFF. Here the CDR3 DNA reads TGCGCCAGCAGCTTGGAACCAACAGGGAGCTCCTACAATGAGCAGTTCTTC.

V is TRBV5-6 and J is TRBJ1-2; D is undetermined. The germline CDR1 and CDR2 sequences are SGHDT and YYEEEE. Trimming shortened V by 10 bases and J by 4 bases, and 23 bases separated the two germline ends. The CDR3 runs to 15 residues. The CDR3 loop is CACKVGLTDPYGYTF. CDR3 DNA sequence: TGTGCCTGTAAGGTTGGTCTGACGGATCCCTATGGCTACACCTTC.

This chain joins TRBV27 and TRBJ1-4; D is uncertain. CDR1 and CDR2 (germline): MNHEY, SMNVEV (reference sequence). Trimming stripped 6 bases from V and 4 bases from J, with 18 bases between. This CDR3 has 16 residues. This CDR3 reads CASSNLLPGGNEKLFF. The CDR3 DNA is TGTGCCAGCAGCAACCTATTGCCGGGAGGTAATGAAAAACTGTTTTTT. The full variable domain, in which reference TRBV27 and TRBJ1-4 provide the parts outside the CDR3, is EAQVTQNPRYLITVTGKKLTVTCSQNMNHEYMSWYRQDPGLGLRQIYYSMNVEVTDKGDVPEGYKVSRKEKRNFPLILESPSPNQTSLYFCASSNLLPGGNEKLFFGSGTQLSVL.

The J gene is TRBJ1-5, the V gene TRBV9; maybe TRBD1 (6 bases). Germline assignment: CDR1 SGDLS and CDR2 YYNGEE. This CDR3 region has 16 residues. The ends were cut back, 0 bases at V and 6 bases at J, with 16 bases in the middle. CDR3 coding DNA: TGTGCCAGCAGCGTAGACCCCGGGGGGGGCGGTCAGCCCCAGCATTTT. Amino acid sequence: CASSVDPGGGGQPQHF.

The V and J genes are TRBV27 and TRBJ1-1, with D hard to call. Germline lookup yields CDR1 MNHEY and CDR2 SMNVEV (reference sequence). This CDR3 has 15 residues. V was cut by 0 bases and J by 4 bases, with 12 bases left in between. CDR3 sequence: CASSLSQLVGTEAFF. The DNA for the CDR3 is TGTGCCAGCAGTTTATCTCAGTTAGTAGGCACTGAAGCTTTCTTT.

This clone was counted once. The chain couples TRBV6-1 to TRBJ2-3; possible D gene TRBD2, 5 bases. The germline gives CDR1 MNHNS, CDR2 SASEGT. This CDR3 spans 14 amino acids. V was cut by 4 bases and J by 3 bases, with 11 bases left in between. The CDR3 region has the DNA TGTGCCAGCAGTGTACCCCAGCGGACAGATACGCAGTATTTT. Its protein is CASSVPQRTDTQYF.

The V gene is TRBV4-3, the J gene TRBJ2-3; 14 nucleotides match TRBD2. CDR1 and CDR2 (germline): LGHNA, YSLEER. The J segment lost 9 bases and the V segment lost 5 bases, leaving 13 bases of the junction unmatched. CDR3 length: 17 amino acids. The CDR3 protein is CASSFEPGTSGSNTQYF. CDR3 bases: TGCGCCAGCAGCTTCGAACCCGGGACTAGCGGGAGTAACACGCAGTATTTT.

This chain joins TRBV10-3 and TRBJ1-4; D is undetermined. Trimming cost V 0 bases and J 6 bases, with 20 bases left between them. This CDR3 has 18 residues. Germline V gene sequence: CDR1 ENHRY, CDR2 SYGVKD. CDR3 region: CAISESPLGRTGDEKLFF. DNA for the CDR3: TGTGCCATCAGTGAGTCCCCCCTGGGGAGGACTGGTGATGAAAAACTGTTTTTT.